These 7 T cell receptor beta chains were all obtained from the same sample, sequenced in a study of CD8 T cells in ankylosing spondylitis. One entry per CDR3 protein results from TCRdb running MiXCR on the 5' RACE reads. Here the sample spans some 200,000 distinct CDR3 sequences, roughly 20% being singletons. Sequenced material: blood, either unsorted or a sorted T cell fraction (not recorded which). Receptors were obtained from a male donor aged 10-29 years with ankylosing spondylitis or in good health (not recorded which).

This clonotype showed up many times. This rearrangement joins TRBV5-1 to TRBJ1-2, with unresolved D. The CDR3 is 14 residues long. V was clipped by 0 bases and J by 8 bases, with 14 bases between them. Germline-derived CDR1 and CDR2 are SGHRS and YFSETQ. The CDR3 sequence is CASSLEALRGGYTF. The CDR3 DNA follows: TGCGCCAGCAGCTTGGAGGCCCTCCGAGGGGGCTACACCTTC.

This clonotype was observed many times. The chain links TRBV20-1 to TRBJ2-4, with a tentative D call TRBD2 (5 bases). Per germline, CDR1 DFQATT and CDR2 SNEGSKA (reference sequence). V lost 2 bases to trimming and J lost 0 bases, with 14 bases between them. The CDR3 is 16 amino acids. The CDR3 here is CSARRTEALAKNIQYF. CDR3 DNA: TGCAGTGCTAGACGGACGGAGGCCCTAGCCAAAAACATTCAGTACTTC.

V and J are TRBV7-9 and TRBJ2-7; D possibly corresponds to TRBD2 (5 bases). Germline CDR1 reads SEHNR; CDR2 reads FQNEAQ (reference sequence). Trimming pared 1 base from V and 6 bases from J, leaving 16 bases between. The CDR3 extends over 15 amino acids. The CDR3 DNA follows: TGTGCCAGCAGCTTAGTGGTTGGCGGCCGGGGCGAGCAGTACGTC. Translated: CASSLVVGGRGEQYV.

The CDR3 DNA is TGTGCCAGCAGCCCTCCGACAGGGGTAGAGACCCAGTACTTC. Translating gives CASSPPTGVETQYF. The gene calls are TRBV7-2 and TRBJ2-5, with TRBD1 matching over 8 bases. CDR1 and CDR2 (germline): SGHTA, FQGNSA. CDR3 length: 14 residues. J lost 4 bases, V lost 5 bases, and 6 bases had no gene match.

The sample holds many counts of this clonotype. This chain joins TRBV5-5 and TRBJ2-7, with TRBD2 identical over 8 bases. The length of the CDR3 is 17 residues. V shed 1 base and J 0 bases; nucleotides not matched to a gene: 9. Germline V gene data show CDR1 as SGHKS and CDR2 as YYEKEE (reference sequence). The DNA for the CDR3 is TGTGCCAGCAGCTTGTCGCTAGCGGGTGGCAGCTCCTACGAGCAGTACTTC. Encoded protein: CASSLSLAGGSSYEQYF.

This clonotype was detected ten times or more. The J gene is TRBJ1-5, the V gene TRBV19; 7 bases are a match to TRBD1. Looked up from germline, CDR1 is LNHDA and CDR2 is SQIVND (reference sequence). The length of the CDR3 is 13 residues. J gave up 7 bases and V 3 bases, and 3 bases lay outside the gene matches. CDR3 sequence reads: CASSIGQDQPQHF. The CDR3 DNA sequence: TGTGCCAGTAGTATCGGACAGGACCAGCCCCAGCATTTT.

This clonotype was recorded at least ten times. The chain recombines TRBV14 with TRBJ1-2, with TRBD1 as a possible D gene (6 bases). Germline assignment: CDR1 SGHDN and CDR2 FVKESK. Trimming left V 5 bases short and J 3 bases short, with 16 bases between. CDR3 length: 15 amino acids. For the CDR3, the DNA is TGTGCCAGCAGCTCATTCGAGGGGGAGGACTATGGCTACACCTTC. It yields the protein CASSSFEGEDYGYTF.